This TCR beta chain emerged from a study of OX40 agonist ivuxolimab in advanced cancers. With respect to this clone: Antigen specificity is unknown.

Points from the study as a whole: At 0.1-3.0 mg/kg, partial responders had clonal expansion among the lowest observed.

The V end was cut by 11 bases, the J end by 5 bases, with 21 bases between. Per the germline V gene, CDR1 is LNHDA and CDR2 is SQIVND (reference sequence). The CDR3 has 14 residues. Profiling relied on immunoSEQ multiplex PCR, and the TCRdb table lists in-frame clones only, not all of them. Of about 58,000 clones in the sample, 65% to 85% were seen once. Sequenced material: CD4+ or CD8+ T cells sorted from blood, taken in a trial of the OX40 agonist ivuxolimab. The clonotype comes from an adult with an advanced solid tumor such as melanoma, head and neck, liver or kidney cancer. This chain uses TRBV19 with TRBJ1-2; D gene unclear. CDR3 sequence reads: CAGNKNRPLYGYTF. CDR3 in DNA: TGTGCCGGAAATAAAAACCGGCCTCTTTATGGCTACACCTTC.